This entry concerns a single T cell receptor (beta chain). The entry originates in a study of blood T cell repertoires in COVID-19. Generated by immunoSEQ multiplex PCR, the TCRdb table keeps only in-frame clones and is missing some. The sample consists of tens of thousands of clones, around 91% of them appearing once. CDR1 and CDR2 (germline): SGHRS, YFSETQ. The CDR3 contains 14 residues. V lost 5 bases to trimming and J lost 5 bases, with 17 bases between them. This sequence was found in a human donor in a cohort sampled during active COVID-19. The material sequenced was peripheral blood. The J gene is TRBJ2-7, the V gene TRBV5-1; a weak D match, TRBD1 (6 bases). CDR3 loop: CASRSLQGFHEQYF. The CDR3, as DNA: TGCGCCAGCAGATCATTACAGGGATTCCACGAGCAGTACTTC.